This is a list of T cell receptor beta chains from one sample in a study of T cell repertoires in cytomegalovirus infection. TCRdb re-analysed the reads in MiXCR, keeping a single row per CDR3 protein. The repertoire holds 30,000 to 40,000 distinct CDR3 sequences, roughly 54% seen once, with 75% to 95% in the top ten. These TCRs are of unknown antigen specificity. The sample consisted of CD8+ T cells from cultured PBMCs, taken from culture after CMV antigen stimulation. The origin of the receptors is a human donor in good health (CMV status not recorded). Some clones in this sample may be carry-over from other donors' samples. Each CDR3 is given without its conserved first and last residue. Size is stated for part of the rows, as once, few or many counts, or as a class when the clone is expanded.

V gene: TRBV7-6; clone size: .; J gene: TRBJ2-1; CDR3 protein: ASRFSGQFDDEQF
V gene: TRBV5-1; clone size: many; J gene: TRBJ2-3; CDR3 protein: ASSLSSDTQY
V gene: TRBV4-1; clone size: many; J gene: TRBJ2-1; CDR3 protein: ASSQGSGEGHEQF
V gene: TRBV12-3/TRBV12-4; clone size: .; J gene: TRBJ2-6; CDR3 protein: ASSLGPPGANVLT
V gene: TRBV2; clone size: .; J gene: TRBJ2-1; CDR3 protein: ASTPRGSGRLNEQF
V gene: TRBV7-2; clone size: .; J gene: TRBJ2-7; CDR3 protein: ASSPSGASYEQY
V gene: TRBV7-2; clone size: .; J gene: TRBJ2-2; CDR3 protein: ANSSRDANTGELF
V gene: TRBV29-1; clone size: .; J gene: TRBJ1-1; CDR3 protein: SAERDTEAF
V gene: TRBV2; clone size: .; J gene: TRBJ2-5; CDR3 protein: ASSEDYRGAETQY
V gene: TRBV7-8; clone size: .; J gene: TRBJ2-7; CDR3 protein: DSSLVRASSYEQY
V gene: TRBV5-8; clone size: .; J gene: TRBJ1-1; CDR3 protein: ASSLGFRDTENTEAF
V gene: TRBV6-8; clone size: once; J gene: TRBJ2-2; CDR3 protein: ASSRADRDNTGELF
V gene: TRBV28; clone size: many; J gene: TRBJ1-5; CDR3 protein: ASSTRTVYSNQPQH
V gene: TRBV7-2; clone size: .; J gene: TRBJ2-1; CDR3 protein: ASSLVPNSYNEQF
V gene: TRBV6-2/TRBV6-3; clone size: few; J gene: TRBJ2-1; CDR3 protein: ASGLYASYNEQF
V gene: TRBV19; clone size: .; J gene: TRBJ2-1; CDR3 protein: ASSGTEYNEQF
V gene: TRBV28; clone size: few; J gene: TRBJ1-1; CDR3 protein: ASSLQQGAPRTEAF
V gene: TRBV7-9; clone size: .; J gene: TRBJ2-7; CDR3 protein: ASSAMTGQNAYEQY
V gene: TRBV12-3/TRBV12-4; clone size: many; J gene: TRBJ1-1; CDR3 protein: ASRHLGGFPPAF
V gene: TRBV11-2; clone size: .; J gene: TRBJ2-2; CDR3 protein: ASSLDSGGELF
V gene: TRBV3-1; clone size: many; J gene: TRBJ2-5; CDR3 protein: ASSQTAGRDQETQY
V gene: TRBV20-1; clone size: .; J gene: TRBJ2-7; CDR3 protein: SARATTSARSYEQY
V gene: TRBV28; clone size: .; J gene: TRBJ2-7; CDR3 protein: ASSRREQY
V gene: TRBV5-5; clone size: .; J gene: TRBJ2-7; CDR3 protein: ASSSPRGGPSEQY
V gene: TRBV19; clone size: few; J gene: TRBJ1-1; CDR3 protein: ASRPRAGHLNTEAF
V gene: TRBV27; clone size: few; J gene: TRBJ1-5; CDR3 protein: ASSGTSGRNQPQH
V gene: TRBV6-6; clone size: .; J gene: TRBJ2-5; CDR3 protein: ASSYSKLAGGETQY
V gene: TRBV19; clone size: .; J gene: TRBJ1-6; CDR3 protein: ASSITGENSPLH